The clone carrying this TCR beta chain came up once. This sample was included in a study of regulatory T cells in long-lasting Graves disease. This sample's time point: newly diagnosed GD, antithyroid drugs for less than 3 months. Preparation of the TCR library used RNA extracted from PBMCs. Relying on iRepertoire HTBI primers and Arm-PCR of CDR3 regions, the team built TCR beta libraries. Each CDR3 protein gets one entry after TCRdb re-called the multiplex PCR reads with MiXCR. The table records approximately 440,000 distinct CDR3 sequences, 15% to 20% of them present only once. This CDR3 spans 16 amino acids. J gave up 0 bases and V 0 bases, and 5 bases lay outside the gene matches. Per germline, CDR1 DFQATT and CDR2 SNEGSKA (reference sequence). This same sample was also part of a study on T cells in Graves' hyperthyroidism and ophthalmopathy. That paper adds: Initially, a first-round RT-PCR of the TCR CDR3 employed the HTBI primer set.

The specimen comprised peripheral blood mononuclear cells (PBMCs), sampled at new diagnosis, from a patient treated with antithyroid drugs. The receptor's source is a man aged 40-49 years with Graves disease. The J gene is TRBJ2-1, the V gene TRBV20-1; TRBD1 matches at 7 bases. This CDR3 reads CSARDLPGGSYNEQFF. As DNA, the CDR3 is TGCAGTGCTAGAGACCTTCCAGGGGGCTCCTACAATGAGCAGTTCTTC.